This T cell receptor beta chain was profiled in a study of T cells in Graves' hyperthyroidism and ophthalmopathy. At least ten counts were recorded for this clonotype. Its specificity is not known. Amplified TCR beta CDR3 regions derived from RNA transcripts. An initial round of RT-PCR targeting the TCR CDR3 relied on the HTBI primer set. MiXCR, applied by TCRdb to the multiplex PCR reads, yields one record per CDR3 protein. The table records 650,000 to 700,000 distinct CDR3 sequences, around 16% of them present only once. The study's findings and limits: A model of 13 V-J pairs discriminated ophthalmopathy from stable hyperthyroidism. Clonotypes that were expanded in thyroid above 0.001 mostly appeared in blood too.

J lost 7 bases, V lost 3 bases, and 13 bases had no gene match. The CDR3 loop spans 16 amino acids. Input material: blood. The rearrangement links TRBV12-3 or TRBV12-4 to TRBJ2-7, with 9 bases fitting TRBD1. This clonotype was obtained from a man in his forties or fifties with Graves' hyperthyroidism. The CDR3 spells CASSFRPGQGHGEQYF. The CDR3 DNA reads as TGTGCCAGCAGTTTTAGGCCGGGACAGGGCCACGGGGAGCAGTACTTC.